This TCR beta chain comes out of a study of Ad26.COV2.S vaccination and SARS-CoV-2 variants. Study-wide background: Donor got 5x10^10 or 1x10^11 viral particles of Ad26.COV2.S. Study observations and caveats: It was found that vaccine and placebo recipients had similar non-spike TCR breadth. Vaccinees showed greater spike-specific TCR breadth than placebo recipients.

This CDR3 has 15 amino acids. Trimming cost V 5 bases and J 4 bases, with 15 bases left between them. The V gene's germline CDR1 is MNHEY and CDR2 SMNVEV (reference sequence). Turning to this clone: Its antigen remains unidentified.

Stated treatment: some 19 received Ad26.COV2.S at low or high dose, single or two shots; a few received placebo; per-sample allocation not given. Vaccine and placebo recipients were sampled on day 63 after the first injection. It was Wuhan-strain SARS-CoV-2 spike that the Ad26 vaccine vector expressed. Using immunoSEQ multiplex PCR, the repertoire was profiled, and TCRdb retains in-frame clones only, with some absent. The table lists about 330,000 clones, roughly nine tenths of them singletons, with 5% to 6.5% in the top ten. This sample comprised peripheral blood, obtained in a trial of Ad26.COV2.S vaccine versus placebo. The source of this sequence is a person aged 18-65 years who received the Ad26.COV2.S COVID-19 vaccine or a placebo. J is TRBJ1-3 and V is TRBV27, with D tentatively TRBD1 (5 bases). In DNA, the CDR3 is TGTGCCAGCAGTCTCTGGGGGGGACGCGGAAACACCATATATTTT. It encodes CASSLWGGRGNTIYF.